This T cell receptor beta chain stems from a study of STAT3 mutations in large granular lymphocyte leukemia. The overall study: Immunosuppressive therapy was given to more than half of T-LGLL patients.

In germline, CDR1 is SGHVS, CDR2 FQNEAQ. Trimming left V 5 bases short and J 7 bases short, with 21 bases between. This CDR3 spans 15 amino acids. Remarks on this clone: The antigen is unknown.

General study results and limits: Every T-cell large granular lymphocyte leukemia patient had at least one immunodominant TCR beta clonotype. After therapy, about 35% of the 18 patients switched clonotypes, all new clones STAT3 wild type. Persisting codominant clonotypes may have hidden a small pathogenic clone.

Assay used: immunoSEQ multiplex PCR; TCRdb lists only in-frame clones, some missing. The top ten hold 32% of the sample, which has around 3,600 clones, 74% seen once. The genes are TRBV7-8 and TRBJ2-7, with D possibly TRBD2 on 6 matching bases. Source material: peripheral blood mononuclear cells. This receptor was obtained from a man in his 60s with T-cell large granular lymphocyte leukemia. Some clones in this sample may be carry-over from other donors' samples. CDR3: CASSLDLLGGWEQYF. The CDR3 bases are TGTGCCAGCAGCCTAGACCTCCTTGGGGGGTGGGAGCAGTACTTC.